The T cell receptor (beta chain) described here comes from a study of blood T cell repertoires in COVID-19 (dated by TCRdb to the early 2020s). Background on the whole study: The collaborator samples originated in the United States, Italy and Spain and spanned the acute and convalescent phases of COVID-19. The material from the prospective study consisted of cDNA or gDNA derived from T cells, B-cell-depleted T cells, or PBMCs. Subjects who had been exposed to COVID-19, were actively infected with it, or had recovered from it provided the deeply sampled blood TCRbeta repertoires that made up the dataset. A freely available public database, intended as a resource for researchers studying the immune response to SARS-CoV-2, is where the repertoires were released. Samples were obtained from the ongoing ImmuneRACE study (first 160 participants) and from 950 to 1,500 subjects provided by 6 global collaborators. A de-identified subject ID, COVID-19 status, age in years and sex were almost always included in the sample metadata. Where available, HLA class I and class II types were taken from metadata supplied by the sample provider and were not determined by assay-based typing.

Unmatched junction bases come to 12, with V trimmed by 11 bases and J by 0 bases. Its CDR3 holds 15 amino acids, cysteine through phenylalanine. The DNA shown is the 45-base CDR3, in frame from base 1. CDR1 and CDR2 are read off the germline V gene (reference sequence) as PRHDT and FYEKMQ. TCRbeta CDR3 regions were amplified from genomic DNA by means of the immunoSEQ Assay, a bias-controlled multiplex PCR. Per the authors' processing: The number of nucleated cells in each sample was estimated from the amplification of reference gene primers within the assay. Sequence reads were collapsed and filtered to measure the absolute abundance of every unique TCRbeta CDR3 rearrangement. For each sample, productive Simpson clonality was calculated as the square root of Simpson's diversity index across productive rearrangements. TCRdb took over this immuneACCESS table, retaining in-frame rearrangements with V and J assigned. Such tables are incomplete; in checked studies, under half of the missing clones stem from an unresolved V gene, and the remainder is unexplained. That table supplies the V and J calls and clone size; D and trimming were determined from the DNA. The sample contains fewer than 250,000 clones, around 90% of them found a single time. Of the sample, over 1.5% falls within the top ten clones.

The study at large found these results: The amount of clinical and demographic metadata varied by source and participant and was provided uncurated.

Collaborating institutions collected whole blood in K2EDTA tubes following their own protocols. For TCRbeta analysis, collaborators shipped samples as frozen whole blood, isolated PBMCs, or DNA extracted from either of those sample types. Note on this clone: No antigen is known for it. Per-nucleotide qualities are absent, and no much larger clonotype sits a single base away.

This TCR came from a man between 65 and 85 years old with acute or convalescent COVID-19. The sequencing sample was made of peripheral blood. The chain couples TRBV13 to TRBJ1-1; 7 central nucleotides agree with TRBD1. This receptor has the CDR3 CASSKGAFMNTEAFF. The nucleotide sequence is given as TGTGCCTCCTCTAAGGGGGCGTTCATGAACACTGAAGCTTTCTTT.